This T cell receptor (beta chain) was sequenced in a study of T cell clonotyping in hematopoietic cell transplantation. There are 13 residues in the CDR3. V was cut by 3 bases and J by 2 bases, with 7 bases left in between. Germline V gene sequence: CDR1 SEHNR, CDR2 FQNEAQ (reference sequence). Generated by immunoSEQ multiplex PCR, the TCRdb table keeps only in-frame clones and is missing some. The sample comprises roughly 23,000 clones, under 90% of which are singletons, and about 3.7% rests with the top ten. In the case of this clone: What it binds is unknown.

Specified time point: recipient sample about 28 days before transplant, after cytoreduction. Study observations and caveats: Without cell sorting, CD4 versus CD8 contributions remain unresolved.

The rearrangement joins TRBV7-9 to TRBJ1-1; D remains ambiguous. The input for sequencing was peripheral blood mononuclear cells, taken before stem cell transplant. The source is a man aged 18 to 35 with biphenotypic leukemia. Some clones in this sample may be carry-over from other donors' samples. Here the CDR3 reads CASSFGDNTEAFF. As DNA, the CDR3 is TGTGCCAGCAGCTTCGGGGATAACACTGAAGCTTTCTTT. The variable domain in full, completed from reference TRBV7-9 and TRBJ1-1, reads DTGVSQNPRHKITKRGQNVTFRCDPISEHNRLYWYRQTLGQGPEFLTYFQNEAQLEKSRLLSDRFSAERPKGSFSTLEIQRTEQGDSAMYLCASSFGDNTEAFFGQGTRLTVV.